The 30 T cell receptor beta chains below were found in one sample sequenced in a study of cytomegalovirus exposure and HLA in healthy donors (dated by TCRdb to between 2016 and 2019). The library relied on the immunoSEQ multiplex PCR assay. For the multiplex PCR, a mixture combining 60 forward primers for TCR Vbeta segments and 13 reverse primers for TCR Jbeta segments was used. TCRdb stores this immuneACCESS table with in-frame sequences only. Part of the clones is absent; in the studies checked, under half of the shortfall reflects unresolved V genes, and no reason is known for the rest. This sample holds about 120,000 clones; approximately 80% were observed only once. Together, the top ten hold roughly 9.7% of the sample. The sequenced sample was PBMCs. These receptors were collected from a man between 40 and 49 years old in good health and CMV-seropositive.

The chain joins TRBV30 to TRBJ2-2; a weak D match, TRBD2 (6 bases). The CDR3 is 15 residues long. V was trimmed by 3 bases and J by 0 bases, leaving 11 bases between them. CDR1 and CDR2 (germline): GTSNPN, SVGIG (reference sequence). CDR3 sequence reads: CAWRRVAANTGELFF. The CDR3 bases are TGTGCCTGGAGACGAGTAGCGGCGAACACCGGGGAGCTGTTTTTT.

Details on this clone: Other nucleotide sequences in the sample specify the same CDR3. V is TRBV18 and J is TRBJ1-5, with 8 positions matching TRBD1. In germline, CDR1 is KGHSH, CDR2 LQKENI. The CDR3 totals 14 residues. V gave up 3 bases and J gave up 4 bases; unmatched junction bases: 2. The CDR3 is CASSPRQGNQPQHF. CDR3 sequence (DNA): TGTGCCAGCTCACCGCGACAGGGGAATCAGCCCCAGCATTTT.

The J gene is TRBJ1-1, the V gene TRBV4-2, with 7 bases fitting TRBD1. CDR3 length: 15 residues. The V and J ends lost 4 bases and 5 bases, in that order; junction bases with no gene match: 10. CDR1 LGHNA and CDR2 YNFKEQ come from the germline V gene. The CDR3 here is CASSPLQGSGTEAFF. As DNA, the CDR3 is TGTGCCAGCAGCCCGCTACAGGGGTCGGGGACTGAAGCTTTCTTT.

The chain couples TRBV5-1 to TRBJ2-2, with 9 bases lining up with TRBD1. Germline assignment: CDR1 SGHRS and CDR2 YFSETQ. V dropped 4 bases and J dropped 1; count of bases not matched to a gene: 11. There are 18 residues in the CDR3. The chain's CDR3 is CASSLGDRVHVNTGELFF. Here the CDR3 DNA reads TGCGCCAGCAGCCTTGGGGACAGGGTTCACGTGAACACCGGGGAGCTGTTTTTT.

The rearrangement links TRBV6-5 to TRBJ2-3, with TRBD1 matching over 9 bases. This CDR3 has 14 residues. After removal of 5 bases from V and 4 bases from J, the junction contained 4 bases not matched to a gene. Germline CDR1 reads MNHEY; CDR2 reads SVGAGI. CDR3 sequence (DNA): TGTGCCAGCAGTGTACAGGGGGCCGCAGATACGCAGTATTTT. Protein product: CASSVQGAADTQYF.

This clone was seen only once. V is TRBV29-1 and J is TRBJ2-3; D gene ambiguous. The germline V gene encodes CDR1 SQVTM and CDR2 ANQGSEA. The length of the CDR3 is 15 residues. The V and J ends lost 1 base and 2 bases respectively, with 13 bases between them. CDR3 coding DNA: TGCAGCGTTGAAGGATATGAGTCGCTCACAGATACGCAGTATTTT. Translated, it gives CSVEGYESLTDTQYF.

This clone was counted between two and nine times. The gene calls are TRBV9 and TRBJ2-4; 12 positions match TRBD2. Germline V CDR1 and CDR2: SGDLS, YYNGEE. V gave up 4 bases and J gave up 3 bases; unmatched junction bases: 14. The CDR3 loop spans 19 amino acids. The CDR3 is CASSQGSSGGALGKNIQYF. The CDR3 coding sequence is TGTGCCAGCAGCCAAGGTTCTAGCGGGGGGGCCCTTGGCAAAAACATTCAGTACTTC.

Notes on this clone: The junction departs from the called germline gene at one end, perhaps through a read error. The gene calls are TRBV28 and TRBJ2-4; 7 bases agree with TRBD1. Germline V lookup: CDR1 MDHEN, CDR2 SYDVKM. The CDR3 loop spans 16 amino acids. CDR3 region: CASSGQVRWSKNSQYF. CDR3 nucleotides: TGTGCCAGCAGCGGACAGGTTAGGTGGTCCAAAAACAGTCAGTACTTC.

This chain joins TRBV6-5 and TRBJ1-1, with D unclear. The V gene's germline CDR1 is MNHEY and CDR2 SVGAGI. This CDR3 region has 12 residues. With 6 bases removed from V and 1 base from J, the gap between germline ends came to 6 bases. CDR3 region: CASRRQNTEAFF. Written as DNA, the CDR3 is TGTGCCAGCAGGCGACAGAACACTGAAGCTTTCTTT.

Turning to this clone: A read error may produce the germline difference seen at one junction end. The chain is built from TRBV7-9 and TRBJ2-1, with 8 bases lining up with TRBD2. CDR1 and CDR2 (germline): SEHNR, FQNEAQ (reference sequence). CDR3 length equals 15 residues. The CDR3 reads CSSSRSGGRNNEQFF. The DNA of the CDR3 is TGTTCCAGCAGCCGAAGCGGGGGTCGAAACAATGAGCAGTTCTTC.

V usage is TRBV19 and J usage is TRBJ2-3; tentatively, D is TRBD1 (6 bases). V was pared by 3 bases and J by 11 bases, with 21 bases between. The CDR3 totals 15 residues. In germline, CDR1 is LNHDA, CDR2 SQIVND (reference sequence). This CDR3 reads CASSIMSGADGKQYF. CDR3 DNA: TGTGCCAGTAGTATCATGTCAGGGGCAGACGGTAAGCAGTATTTT.

The CDR3 here is CASGGGTYEKLFF. The CDR3 region has the DNA TGTGCCAGCGGGGGGGGGACCTATGAAAAACTGTTTTTT. The J gene is TRBJ1-4, the V gene TRBV27; D might be TRBD1 (5 bases). V lost 8 bases to trimming and J lost 6 bases, with 13 bases between them. The CDR3 is 13 amino acids. Per the germline V gene, CDR1 is MNHEY and CDR2 is SMNVEV (reference sequence).

The V gene is TRBV4-1, the J gene TRBJ1-5; D uncertain. The CDR3 runs to 16 residues. Trimming took off 1 base at V and 2 bases at J, with 12 bases between the two ends. Germline V gene data show CDR1 as MGHRA and CDR2 as YSYEKL. CDR3 in amino acids: CASSQAGQVGNQPQHF. CDR3 in DNA: TGCGCCAGCAGCCAAGCCGGCCAGGTTGGCAATCAGCCCCAGCATTTT.

This clone showed up just once. The chain links TRBV16 to TRBJ1-5; TRBD1 might be the D (5 bases). The CDR3 totals 15 residues. Germline values: CDR1 KGHSY, CDR2 FQNENV. V lost 5 bases to trimming and J lost 6 bases, with 17 bases between them. Written as DNA, the CDR3 is TGTGCCAGCAGCAGGGGCCCCCTTTCGGGTCAGCCCCAGCATTTT. Translating gives CASSRGPLSGQPQHF.

CDR3 coding DNA: TGCGCCAGCAGCCAGACGGGGACTAATCAGCCCCAGCATTTT. Protein product: CASSQTGTNQPQHF. The rearrangement uses TRBV5-1 and TRBJ1-5; TRBD1 might be the D (5 bases). The V gene lost 4 bases and the J gene lost 4 bases, with 12 bases spanning the gap. The germline gives CDR1 SGHRS, CDR2 YFSETQ. The CDR3 extends over 14 amino acids.

The chain couples TRBV7-9 to TRBJ1-1; tentatively, D is TRBD1 (5 bases). V shed 5 bases and J shed 5 bases, with 18 bases lying between them. The CDR3 has 15 amino acids. CDR1 and CDR2 from the germline V gene are SEHNR and FQNEAQ (reference sequence). The CDR3 DNA is TGTGCCAGCAGCGGGTGGAGGGGAGGAGGGACTGAAGCTTTCTTT. Its protein is CASSGWRGGGTEAFF.

The V and J genes are TRBV4-2 and TRBJ2-7; 11 bases align to TRBD1. CDR1 LGHNA and CDR2 YNFKEQ come from the germline V gene. Unmatched junction bases numbered 5, after V lost 0 bases and J lost 4 bases. This CDR3 comprises 16 residues. CDR3 amino acids: CASSQDWDRGGYEQYF. The CDR3, as DNA: TGTGCCAGCAGCCAAGATTGGGACAGGGGGGGATACGAGCAGTACTTC.

The J gene is TRBJ2-3, the V gene TRBV4-3; 11 bases map to TRBD1. The germline gives CDR1 LGHNA, CDR2 YSLEER. The CDR3 loop spans 17 amino acids. Germline trimming cut 0 bases from V and 4 bases from J; bases unmatched to any gene: 6. CDR3 nucleotides: TGCGCCAGCAGCCAAGAATCGGGGACAGGGGGTGCAGATACGCAGTATTTT. Its protein is CASSQESGTGGADTQYF.

The chain links TRBV6-1 to TRBJ2-2; possibly TRBD1 for D (6 bases). The CDR3 is 15 amino acids. V lost 7 bases to trimming and J lost 1 base, with 13 bases between them. Germline CDR1 reads MNHNS; CDR2 reads SASEGT. DNA of the CDR3: TGTGCCAGCACCGTGGACAGATTGAACACCGGGGAGCTGTTTTTT. The encoded protein is CASTVDRLNTGELFF.

The J gene is TRBJ2-2, the V gene TRBV15; D might be TRBD2 (6 bases). V was cut by 3 bases and J by 4 bases, with 12 bases left in between. The CDR3 contains 15 residues. CDR1 is LNHNV and CDR2 is YYDKDF in the germline V gene (reference sequence). CDR3 nucleotide sequence: TGTGCCACCAGCAGCCGGGGGTTGGGCACCGGGGAGCTGTTTTTT. Translation gives CATSSRGLGTGELFF.

This chain connects TRBV18 to TRBJ1-6; TRBD1 matches 11 bases. The CDR3 is 15 amino acids. CDR1 KGHSH and CDR2 LQKENI come from the germline V gene. Trimming cost V 5 bases and J 6 bases; bases outside gene matches: 3. CDR3 region: CASSSDRGPNSPLHF. Written as DNA, the CDR3 is TGTGCCAGCTCATCGGACAGGGGGCCTAATTCACCCCTCCACTTT. The full variable domain, completed using reference TRBV18 and TRBJ1-6, is NAGVMQNPRHLVRRRGQEARLRCSPMKGHSHVYWYRQLPEEGLKFMVYLQKENIIDESGMPKERFSAEFPKEGPSILRIQQVVRGDSAAYFCASSSDRGPNSPLHFGNGTRLTVT.

The gene calls are TRBV11-2 and TRBJ2-7, with 8 bases identical to TRBD2. The CDR3 is 16 amino acids. CDR1 is SGHAT and CDR2 is FQNNGV in the germline V gene. Unmatched junction bases numbered 7, after V lost 1 base and J lost 2 bases. The chain's CDR3 is CASSLALGGDTYEQYF. Here the CDR3 DNA reads TGTGCCAGCAGCTTAGCGCTCGGGGGGGACACCTACGAGCAGTACTTC.

The chain is built from TRBV6-6 and TRBJ2-7, with 10 nucleotides matching TRBD1. Germline V gives CDR1 MNHNY, CDR2 SVGAGI (reference sequence). This CDR3 is built from 16 residues. The trim removed 3 bases at V and 3 bases at J, leaving 8 bases unmatched. In DNA form, the CDR3 reads TGTGCCAGCAGTTATTTCGGGACAGGGGTCTTCTACGAGCAGTACTTC. It encodes CASSYFGTGVFYEQYF.

On this clone itself: Other DNA sequences of this sample code for an identical CDR3. V and J are TRBV7-2 and TRBJ2-3; no clear D. The V gene's germline CDR1 is SGHTA and CDR2 FQGNSA. Trimming stripped 4 bases from V and 2 bases from J, with 4 bases between. The CDR3 is 12 residues long. The CDR3 reads CASSSYTDTQYF. As DNA, the CDR3 is TGTGCCAGCAGCTCGTACACAGATACGCAGTATTTT.

The chain joins TRBV5-1 to TRBJ1-1; TRBD1 is a possible D gene (6 bases). Per the germline V gene, CDR1 is SGHRS and CDR2 is YFSETQ. The CDR3 extends over 15 amino acids. Trimming took off 3 bases at V and 4 bases at J, with 16 bases between the two ends. CDR3 sequence: CASSWNRELRTEAFF. The CDR3 region has the DNA TGCGCCAGCAGCTGGAACAGGGAGTTGCGCACTGAAGCTTTCTTT.

V is TRBV7-6 and J is TRBJ2-5; D is undetermined. V was shortened by 5 bases and J by 5 bases, with 18 bases between the two germline ends. From germline, CDR1 is SGHVS and CDR2 FNYEAQ. The CDR3 sequence is 15 residues long. This CDR3 reads CASSPRSLPGETQYF. In nucleotides, the CDR3 is TGTGCCAGCAGCCCCCGGTCTCTCCCCGGGGAGACCCAGTACTTC.

In its sample, this clone was seen a few times. The gene calls are TRBV11-1 and TRBJ2-4; D possibly corresponds to TRBD2 (7 bases). Trimming took off 4 bases at V and 7 bases at J, with 14 bases between the two ends. The germline CDR1 and CDR2 sequences are SGHAT and FQDESV (reference sequence). This CDR3 has 14 residues. The CDR3 spells CASSWGGRGNIQYF. The CDR3 DNA sequence: TGTGCCAGCAGCTGGGGGGGGCGAGGGAACATTCAGTACTTC.

This chain joins TRBV27 and TRBJ1-5, with 11 positions matching TRBD1. Trimming at V came to 6 bases and at J to 0 bases, leaving 4 bases not matched to a gene. Germline V gene data show CDR1 as MNHEY and CDR2 as SMNVEV (reference sequence). The CDR3 extends over 16 amino acids. CDR3 sequence: CASRGQGGYSNQPQHF. The CDR3 nucleotides are TGTGCCAGCAGGGGACAGGGGGGATATAGCAATCAGCCCCAGCATTTT.

This chain uses TRBV11-2 with TRBJ1-5; TRBD1 agrees at 8 bases. Germline V lookup: CDR1 SGHAT, CDR2 FQNNGV. This CDR3 region has 14 residues. V shed 2 bases, J shed 4 bases, and the junction held 1 base outside the gene matches. CDR3: CASSLQGANQPQHF. CDR3 in DNA: TGTGCCAGCAGCTTACAGGGGGCAAATCAGCCCCAGCATTTT.

The chain employs TRBV2 and TRBJ1-2; the D gene is possibly TRBD1 (5 bases). CDR1 is SNHLY and CDR2 is FYNNEI in the germline V gene. V was clipped by 3 bases and J by 1 base, with 12 bases between them. CDR3 length: 15 residues. Here the CDR3 reads CASSDRDSSNYGYTF. The DNA of the CDR3 is TGTGCCAGCAGTGACAGGGACTCGAGTAACTATGGCTACACCTTC.